A single TCR beta chain is shown here with its context. The antigen is not known. The entry originates in a study of CD8+CD57+ T cells in acquired aplastic anemia. Study information: Sorted CD4+ and CD8+ cells gave a mean 3.2 ug DNA, range roughly 0.19 to 27.4 ug. Healthy CD8+ samples averaged around 10 million reads. Study observations and caveats: Around 29 CD8+ CDR3 sequences were shared between patients and controls.

The CDR3 has 14 amino acids. The germline V gene encodes CDR1 LGHDT and CDR2 YNNKEL (reference sequence). The germline V and J ends were trimmed by 4 bases and 6 bases, with 15 bases remaining between them. TCR beta VDJ and CDR3 profiling used genomic DNA as template. MiXCR, applied by TCRdb to the reads, yields one record per CDR3 protein. The repertoire holds about 180,000 distinct CDR3 sequences, with less than 55% as singletons. The receptor's source is a human donor in good health. V is TRBV3-1 and J is TRBJ1-1; no clear D gene. The sequencing sample was made of sorted CD4+, CD8+, or CD8+CD57+ T cells (not recorded which) from PBMCs. The CDR3 bases are TGTGCCAGCAGCCTACTCTCGGGGAATCCTGAAGCTTTCTTT. Translated: CASSLLSGNPEAFF.